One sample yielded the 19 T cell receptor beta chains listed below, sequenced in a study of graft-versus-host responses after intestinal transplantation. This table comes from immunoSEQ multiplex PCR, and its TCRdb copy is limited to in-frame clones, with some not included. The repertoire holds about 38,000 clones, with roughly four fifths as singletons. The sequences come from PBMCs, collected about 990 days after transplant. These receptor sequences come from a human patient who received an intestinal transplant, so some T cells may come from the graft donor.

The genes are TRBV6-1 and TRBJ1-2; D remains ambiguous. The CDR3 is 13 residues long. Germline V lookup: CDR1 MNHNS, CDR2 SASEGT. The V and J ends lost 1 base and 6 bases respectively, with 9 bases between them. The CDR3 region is CASSEGETDGYTF. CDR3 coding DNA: TGTGCCAGCAGTGAAGGCGAGACGGATGGCTACACCTTC.

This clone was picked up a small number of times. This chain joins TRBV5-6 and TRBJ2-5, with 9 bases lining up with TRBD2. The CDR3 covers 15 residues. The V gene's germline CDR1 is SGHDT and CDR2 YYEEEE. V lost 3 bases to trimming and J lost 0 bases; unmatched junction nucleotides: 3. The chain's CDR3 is CASSWTSEYQETQYF. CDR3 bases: TGTGCCAGCAGCTGGACTAGCGAGTACCAAGAGACCCAGTACTTC.

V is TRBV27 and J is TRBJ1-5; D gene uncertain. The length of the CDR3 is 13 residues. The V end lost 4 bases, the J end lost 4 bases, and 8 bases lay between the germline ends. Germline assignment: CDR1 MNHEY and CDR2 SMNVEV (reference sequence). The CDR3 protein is CASSSSLNQPQHF. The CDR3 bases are TGTGCCAGCAGTTCCAGCCTGAATCAGCCCCAGCATTTT.

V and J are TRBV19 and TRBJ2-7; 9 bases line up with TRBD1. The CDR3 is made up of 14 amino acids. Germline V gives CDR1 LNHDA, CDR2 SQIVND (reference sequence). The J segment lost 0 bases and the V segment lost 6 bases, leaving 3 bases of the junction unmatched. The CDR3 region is CASSPTGGSYEQYF. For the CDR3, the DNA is TGTGCCAGTAGCCCGACAGGGGGCTCCTACGAGCAGTACTTC.

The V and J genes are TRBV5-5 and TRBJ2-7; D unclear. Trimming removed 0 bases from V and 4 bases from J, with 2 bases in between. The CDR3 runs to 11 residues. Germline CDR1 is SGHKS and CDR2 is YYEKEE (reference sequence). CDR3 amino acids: CASSLAYEQYF. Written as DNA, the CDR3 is TGTGCCAGCAGCTTGGCGTACGAGCAGTACTTC.

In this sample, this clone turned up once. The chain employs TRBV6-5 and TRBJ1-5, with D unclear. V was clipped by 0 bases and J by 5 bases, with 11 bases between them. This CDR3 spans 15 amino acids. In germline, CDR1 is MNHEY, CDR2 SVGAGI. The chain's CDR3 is CASSYSNRGHQPQHF. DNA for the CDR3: TGTGCCAGCAGTTACTCGAACCGGGGTCATCAGCCCCAGCATTTT.

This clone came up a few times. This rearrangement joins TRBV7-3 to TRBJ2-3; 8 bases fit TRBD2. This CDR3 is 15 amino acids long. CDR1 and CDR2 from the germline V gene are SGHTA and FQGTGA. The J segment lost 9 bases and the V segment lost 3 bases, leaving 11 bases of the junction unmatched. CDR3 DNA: TGTGCCAGCAGCTTGGCCGGGAGGGCCCTCAGGACGCAGTATTTT. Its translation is CASSLAGRALRTQYF.

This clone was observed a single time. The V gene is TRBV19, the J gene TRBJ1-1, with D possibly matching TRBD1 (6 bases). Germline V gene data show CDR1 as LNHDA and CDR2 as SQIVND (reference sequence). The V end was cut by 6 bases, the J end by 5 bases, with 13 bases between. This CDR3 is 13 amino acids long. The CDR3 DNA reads TGTGCCAGTAGCCAGGGGCGGCGGACTGAAGCTTTCTTT. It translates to CASSQGRRTEAFF.

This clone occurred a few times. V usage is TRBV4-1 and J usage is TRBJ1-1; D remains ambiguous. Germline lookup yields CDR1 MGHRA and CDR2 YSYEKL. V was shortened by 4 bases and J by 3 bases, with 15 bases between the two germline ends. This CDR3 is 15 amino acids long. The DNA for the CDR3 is TGCGCCAGCAGCCCTCGACATCCCCAGTACACTGAAGCTTTCTTT. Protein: CASSPRHPQYTEAFF.

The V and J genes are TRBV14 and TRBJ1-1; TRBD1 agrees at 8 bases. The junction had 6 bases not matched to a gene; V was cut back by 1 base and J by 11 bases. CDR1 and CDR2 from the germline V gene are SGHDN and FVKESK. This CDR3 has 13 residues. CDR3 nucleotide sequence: TGTGCCAGCAGCCAAGGACGGACAGGGTGGGCTTTCTTT. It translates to CASSQGRTGWAFF. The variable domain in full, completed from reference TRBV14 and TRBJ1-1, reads EAGVTQFPSHSVIEKGQTVTLRCDPISGHDNLYWYRRVMGKEIKFLLHFVKESKQDESGMPNNRFLAERTGGTYSTLKVQPAELEDSGVYFCASSQGRTGWAFFGQGTRLTVV.

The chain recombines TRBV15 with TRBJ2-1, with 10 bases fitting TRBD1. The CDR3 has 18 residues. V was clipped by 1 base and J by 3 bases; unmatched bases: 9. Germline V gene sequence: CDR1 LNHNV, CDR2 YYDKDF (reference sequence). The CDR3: CATSRARGGQGRYNEQFF. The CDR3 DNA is TGTGCCACCAGCAGAGCTCGAGGGGGACAGGGGCGCTACAATGAGCAGTTCTTC.

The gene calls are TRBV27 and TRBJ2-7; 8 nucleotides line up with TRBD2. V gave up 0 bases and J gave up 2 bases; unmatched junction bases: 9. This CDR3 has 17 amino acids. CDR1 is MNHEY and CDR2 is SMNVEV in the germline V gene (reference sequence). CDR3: CASSLSIMGGGTYEQYF. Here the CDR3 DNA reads TGTGCCAGCAGTTTATCGATTATGGGCGGGGGGACCTACGAGCAGTACTTC.

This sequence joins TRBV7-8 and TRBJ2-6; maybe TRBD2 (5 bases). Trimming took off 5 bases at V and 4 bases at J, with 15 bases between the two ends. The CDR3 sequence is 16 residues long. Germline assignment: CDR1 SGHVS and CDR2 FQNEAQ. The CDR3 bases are TGTGCCAGCAGCCGCGGGCGGAGCACCGGGGCCAACGTCCTGACTTTC. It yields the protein CASSRGRSTGANVLTF.

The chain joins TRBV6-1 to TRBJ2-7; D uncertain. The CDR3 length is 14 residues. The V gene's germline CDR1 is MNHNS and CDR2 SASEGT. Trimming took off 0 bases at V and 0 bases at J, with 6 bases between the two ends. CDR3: CASSEAGSSYEQYF. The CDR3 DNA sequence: TGTGCCAGCAGTGAAGCGGGCAGCTCCTACGAGCAGTACTTC.

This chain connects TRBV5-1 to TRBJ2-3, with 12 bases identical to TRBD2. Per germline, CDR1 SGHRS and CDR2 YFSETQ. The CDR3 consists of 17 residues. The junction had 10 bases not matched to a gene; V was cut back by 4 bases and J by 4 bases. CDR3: CASSPVLAGGSADTQYF. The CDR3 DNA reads TGCGCCAGCAGCCCCGTACTAGCGGGGGGCTCCGCAGATACGCAGTATTTT.

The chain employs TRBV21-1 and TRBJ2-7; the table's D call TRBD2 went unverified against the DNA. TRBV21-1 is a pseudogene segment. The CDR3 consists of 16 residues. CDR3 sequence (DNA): TGTGCCAGCAGCAAAGCAGCTAGCGGGACGAGCTACGAGCAGTACTTC. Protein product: CASSKAASGTSYEQYF.

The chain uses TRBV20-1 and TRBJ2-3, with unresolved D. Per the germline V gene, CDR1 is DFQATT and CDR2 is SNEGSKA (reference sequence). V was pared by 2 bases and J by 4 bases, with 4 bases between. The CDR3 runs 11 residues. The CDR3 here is CSARYPDTQYF. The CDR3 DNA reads TGCAGTGCTAGATACCCAGATACGCAGTATTTT.

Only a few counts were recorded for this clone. CDR3 nucleotides: TGTGCCAGCATGAGGGGGCCTAACACCGGGGAGCTGTTTTTT. Its translation is CASMRGPNTGELFF. V and J are TRBV6-1 and TRBJ2-2; 7 positions match TRBD1. The V segment lost 7 bases and the J segment 2 bases; nucleotides outside the gene matches: 4. Germline CDR1 is MNHNS and CDR2 is SASEGT. This CDR3 has 14 amino acids.

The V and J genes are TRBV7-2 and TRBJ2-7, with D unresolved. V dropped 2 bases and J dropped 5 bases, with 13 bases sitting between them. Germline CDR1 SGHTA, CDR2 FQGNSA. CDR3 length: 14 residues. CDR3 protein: CASSLSRARHEQYF. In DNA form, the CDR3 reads TGTGCCAGCAGCTTATCTCGGGCTAGGCACGAGCAGTACTTC.